This T cell receptor beta chain was retrieved from a study of Ad26.COV2.S vaccination and SARS-CoV-2 variants. The overall study: Intramuscularly, Ad26.COV2.S was given either once or twice, 56 days apart.

Notes on this clone: The antigen is unknown.

Findings and caveats of the study: Similar non-spike TCR breadth was seen in vaccine and placebo recipients.

Using immunoSEQ multiplex PCR, the repertoire was profiled, and TCRdb retains in-frame clones only, with some absent. The sample includes fewer than 500,000 clones, approximately 89% of them seen just once. This CDR3 contains 14 residues. V lost 2 bases and J 0 bases, leaving 7 bases between the germline ends. From germline, CDR1 is SGHTA and CDR2 FQGNSA. Sample treatment: about 20 received Ad26.COV2.S at low or high dose, single or two shots; about five received placebo; per-sample allocation not given. The study sampled participants on day 63 after the first vaccine or placebo injection. Sequencing was performed on peripheral blood, taken in a trial of Ad26.COV2.S vaccine versus placebo. The TCR originated in a person aged 18-65 years who received the Ad26.COV2.S COVID-19 vaccine or a placebo. The chain recombines TRBV7-2 with TRBJ1-2, with unresolved D. For the CDR3, the DNA is TGTGCCAGCAGCTTATTCAGCACTAACTATGGCTACACCTTC. Translated: CASSLFSTNYGYTF. The complete variable domain, with remaining parts taken from reference TRBV7-2 and TRBJ1-2, reads GAGVSQSPSNKVTEKGKDVELRCDPISGHTALYWYRQSLGQGLEFLIYFQGNSAPDKSGLPSDRFSAERTGGSVSTLTIQRTQQEDSAVYLCASSLFSTNYGYTFGSGTRLTVV.